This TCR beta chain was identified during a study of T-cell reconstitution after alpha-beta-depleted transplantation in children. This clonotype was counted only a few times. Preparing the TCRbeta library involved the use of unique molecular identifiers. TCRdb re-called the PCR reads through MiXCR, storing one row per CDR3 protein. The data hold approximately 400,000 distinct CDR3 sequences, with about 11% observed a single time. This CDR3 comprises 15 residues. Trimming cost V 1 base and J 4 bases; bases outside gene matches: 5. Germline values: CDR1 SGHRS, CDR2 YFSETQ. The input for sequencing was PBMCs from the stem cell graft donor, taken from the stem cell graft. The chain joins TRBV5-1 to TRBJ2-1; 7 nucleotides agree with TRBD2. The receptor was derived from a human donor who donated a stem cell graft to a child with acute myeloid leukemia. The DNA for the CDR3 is TGCGCCAGCAGCTTGTCCCTAGCGGAGTACAATGAGCAGTTCTTC. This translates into CASSLSLAEYNEQFF.